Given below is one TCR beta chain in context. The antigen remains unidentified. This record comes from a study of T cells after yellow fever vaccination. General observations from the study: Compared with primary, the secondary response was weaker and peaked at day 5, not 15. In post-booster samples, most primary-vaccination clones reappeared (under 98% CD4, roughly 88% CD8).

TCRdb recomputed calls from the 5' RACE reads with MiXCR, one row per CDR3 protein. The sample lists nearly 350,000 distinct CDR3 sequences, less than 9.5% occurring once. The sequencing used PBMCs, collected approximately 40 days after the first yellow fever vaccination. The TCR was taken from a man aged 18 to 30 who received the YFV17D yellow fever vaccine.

The CDR3 loop is CASSLALALPGWELFF. Here the CDR3 DNA reads TGCGCCAGCAGCTTGGCACTAGCCCTACCGGGTTGGGAGCTGTTTTTT. The chain couples TRBV5-1 to TRBJ2-2; D is possibly TRBD2 (6 bases). From germline, CDR1 is SGHRS and CDR2 YFSETQ. Trimming took off 0 bases at V and 9 bases at J, with 18 bases between the two ends. The CDR3 runs 16 residues.